A selection of T cell receptor beta chains follows, all from one sample in a study of T cell changes during pregnancy in multiple sclerosis. The table came from immunoSEQ multiplex PCR; TCRdb's copy has only in-frame clones and leaves some out. Among 79,000 or so clones listed, 91% were seen once. The sample was peripheral blood, taken in the first trimester of pregnancy. The origin of the receptors is a female donor in good health, enrolled as a control in a pregnancy study. Each CDR3 is given with its conserved first and last residue.

j_call v_call cdr3_aa
TRBJ1-6 TRBV18 CASSPGQGRHSPLHF
TRBJ1-1 TRBV18 CASSLSAGPIGTEAFF
TRBJ2-3 TRBV5-4 CASSLGPGGTDTQYF
TRBJ1-1 TRBV7-8 CASRASTGTEAFF
TRBJ2-1 TRBV6-4 CASSDVGGAYDEQFF
TRBJ1-2 TRBV4-3 CASSQRDRAAYGYTF
TRBJ1-2 TRBV11-1 CASSQQGANSYGYTF
TRBJ2-2 TRBV15 CATSREGRSRELFF
TRBJ2-4 TRBV15 CATSPSGGFENIQYF
TRBJ1-1 TRBV29-1 CSVERSGSEAFF
TRBJ2-1 TRBV4-3 CASSRGTSVNEQFF
TRBJ1-5 TRBV2 CASSGTGVLQPQHF
TRBJ1-3 TRBV28 CASDTGSGNTIYF
TRBJ1-2 TRBV27 CASSSQGAWVYGYTF
TRBJ1-2 TRBV6-5 CASSYQGSGKGGYTF
TRBJ1-4 TRBV28 CASRATGWNEKLFF
TRBJ2-7 TRBV28 CARGTSYEQYF
TRBJ2-7 TRBV4-3 CASSQGTRYEQYF
TRBJ2-1 TRBV12-5 CASGLVGGDNEQFF
TRBJ2-7 TRBV27 CASSLGTSSYEQYF
TRBJ2-7 TRBV7-8 CASSSEGDYEQYF
TRBJ2-3 TRBV4-3 CASSQVVAGGSDTQYF
TRBJ1-1 TRBV11-2 CASSFGRGPLNTEAFF
TRBJ1-2 TRBV5-4 CASSPPWSRANYGYTF
TRBJ2-1 TRBV10-3 CAIRPAGTGVTRASNEQFF
TRBJ2-4 TRBV7-2 CASSLEAGGPVAKNIQYF
TRBJ2-3 TRBV7-6 CASSLLAGGTDTQYF
TRBJ1-5 TRBV7-9 CASSLVGHRVDQPQHF
TRBJ1-6 TRBV6-1 CASSEGTGPYSPLHF
TRBJ1-2 TRBV7-2 CASSLGTGITLGSYPTF
TRBJ2-3 TRBV4-3 CATQSGIRADTQYF
TRBJ2-7 TRBV7-9 CASSLSGGTYEQYF
TRBJ2-2 TRBV7-3 CASSFGGAGTGELFF
TRBJ2-7 TRBV6-5 CASSRAGGSGEQYF
TRBJ1-6 TRBV6-5 CASSYFNERSPLHF
TRBJ2-4 TRBV5-1 CASSFSAGGPKNIQYF
TRBJ1-4 TRBV5-5 CASSLEPRSGAEKLFF
TRBJ1-3 TRBV7-9 CASSASRTGTSGNTIYF
TRBJ1-5 TRBV6-5 CASSSETPYSNQPQHF
TRBJ2-3 TRBV7-7 CASSLAAGGGTDTQYF
TRBJ1-5 TRBV19 CASSMQRGQPQHF
TRBJ2-2 TRBV29-1 CSVALIAASSGELFF
TRBJ1-6 TRBV7-8 CASGPGGPLTPLHF
TRBJ2-1 TRBV6-5 CASSYSVGGEQFF
TRBJ2-7 TRBV6-6 CASSYRDRVYEQYF
TRBJ1-2 TRBV12-5 CASGLDRGYGYTF
TRBJ2-5 TRBV5-1 CASSSGQIETQYF
TRBJ2-1 TRBV7-8 CASSLISGYNEQFF
TRBJ2-7 TRBV30 CAWRRGLVAGDEQYF
TRBJ2-5 TRBV4-1 CASSHPTGGRVTQYF
TRBJ2-1 TRBV4-3 CASSQVRTSGAYNEQFF
TRBJ1-2 TRBV11-2 CASSLFLGHRDYGYTF
TRBJ1-1 TRBV19 CASTPGQITEAFF
TRBJ1-5 TRBV6-6 CASRIQGESNQPQHF
TRBJ2-7 TRBV4-1 CASSPIGGFYEQYF
TRBJ1-5 TRBV6-6 CASSYSVAGISQPQHF
TRBJ1-2 TRBV6-1 CASSGVGVSNYGYTF
TRBJ1-4 TRBV18 CASSPGTASNEKLFF
TRBJ1-4 TRBV2 CASSELLNEKLFF